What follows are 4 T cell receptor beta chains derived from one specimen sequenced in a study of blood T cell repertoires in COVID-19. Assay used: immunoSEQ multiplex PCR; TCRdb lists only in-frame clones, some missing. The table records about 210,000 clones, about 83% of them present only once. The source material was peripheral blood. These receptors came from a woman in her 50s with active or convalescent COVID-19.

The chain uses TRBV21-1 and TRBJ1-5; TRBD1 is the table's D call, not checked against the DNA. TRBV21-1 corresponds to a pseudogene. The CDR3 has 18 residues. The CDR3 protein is CASSRSLGQGPENQPQHF. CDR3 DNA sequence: TGTGCCAGCAGCCGAAGCCTCGGACAGGGGCCTGAAAATCAGCCCCAGCATTTT.

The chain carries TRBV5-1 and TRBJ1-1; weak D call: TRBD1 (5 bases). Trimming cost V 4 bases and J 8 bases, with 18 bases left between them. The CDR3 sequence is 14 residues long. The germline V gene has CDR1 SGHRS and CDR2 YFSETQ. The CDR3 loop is CASSITAGTLEAFF. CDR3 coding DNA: TGCGCCAGCAGCATAACAGCCGGGACTCTGGAAGCTTTCTTT.

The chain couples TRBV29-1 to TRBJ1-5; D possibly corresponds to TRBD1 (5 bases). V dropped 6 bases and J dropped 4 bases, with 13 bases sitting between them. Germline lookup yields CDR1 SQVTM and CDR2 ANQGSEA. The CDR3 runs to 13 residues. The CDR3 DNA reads TGCAGCGTACTGACGGAGGGGAATCAGCCCCAGCATTTT. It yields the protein CSVLTEGNQPQHF.

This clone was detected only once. CDR3 sequence: CASRLTPSGTGEETQYF. DNA of the CDR3: TGTGCCAGCAGACTCACTCCCTCGGGGACGGGAGAAGAGACCCAGTACTTC. The rearrangement links TRBV3-1 (or the pseudogene TRBV3-2) to TRBJ2-5; D may be TRBD2 (6 bases). The CDR3 has 17 amino acids. Trimming removed 6 bases from V and 3 bases from J, with 23 bases in between. Germline V lookup: CDR1 LGHDT, CDR2 YNNKEL (reference sequence).